This T cell receptor beta chain originates from a study of blood T cell repertoires in COVID-19. Study context: PBMCs, B-cell-depleted T cells, or T cells were the source of the cDNA or gDNA that made up the material.

Some clones are missing from TCRdb's copy, which holds only in-frame ones; the method was immunoSEQ multiplex PCR. The repertoire holds 350,000 or so clones, with about 89% as singletons. This CDR3 has 18 amino acids. Germline trimming cut 0 bases from V and 2 bases from J; bases unmatched to any gene: 13. Germline lookup yields CDR1 SGHRS and CDR2 YFSETQ. This rearrangement joins TRBV5-1 to TRBJ2-7; 8 bases line up with TRBD2. The source is a woman aged 25 to 39 with COVID-19, enrolled during active disease. Sequencing was carried out using peripheral blood. DNA for the CDR3: TGCGCCAGCAGCTTGGGGGATAGAGCGGGAGCCGGGGCCTACGAGCAGTACTTC. Translated: CASSLGDRAGAGAYEQYF.